This T cell receptor beta chain was sequenced for a study of OX40 agonist ivuxolimab in advanced cancers. Overall study results and limits: The expanded peripheral T cells' antigen specificity was not determined. There were, on average, more expanded clones in CD8+ T cells than in CD4+. Also present in some nonresponders was a low level of normalized T-cell clonal expansion.

Individuals having autoimmune disease history or systemic immunosuppression were not enrolled. TCRdb's table, derived via immunoSEQ multiplex PCR, lists solely in-frame clones and lacks some. The table includes tens of thousands of clones, approximately 80% detected once. Germline CDR1 and CDR2: MNHEY and SVGAGI. The CDR3 extends over 16 amino acids. V dropped 0 bases and J dropped 0 bases, with 9 bases sitting between them. Notes on this clone: Its antigen remains unknown.

The source was CD4+ or CD8+ T cells sorted from blood, collected in a trial of the OX40 agonist ivuxolimab. The origin of this receptor is an adult with an advanced solid tumor such as melanoma, head and neck, liver or kidney cancer. The chain carries TRBV6-5 and TRBJ1-3; D is unclear. CDR3 sequence reads: CASSYSGGDSGNTIYF. The CDR3 nucleotides read TGTGCCAGCAGTTACTCGGGAGGAGACTCTGGAAACACCATATATTTT.